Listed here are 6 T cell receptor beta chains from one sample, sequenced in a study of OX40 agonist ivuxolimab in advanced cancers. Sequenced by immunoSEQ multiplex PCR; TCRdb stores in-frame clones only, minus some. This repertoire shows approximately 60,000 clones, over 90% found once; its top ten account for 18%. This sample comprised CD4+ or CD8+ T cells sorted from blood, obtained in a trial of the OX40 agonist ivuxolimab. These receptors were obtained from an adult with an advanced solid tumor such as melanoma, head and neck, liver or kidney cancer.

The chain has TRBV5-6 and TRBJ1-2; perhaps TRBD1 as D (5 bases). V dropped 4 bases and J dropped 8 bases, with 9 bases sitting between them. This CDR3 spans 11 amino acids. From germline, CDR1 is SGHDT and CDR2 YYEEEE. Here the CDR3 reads CASSHRQGYTF. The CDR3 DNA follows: TGTGCCAGCAGCCACAGGCAAGGCTACACCTTC.

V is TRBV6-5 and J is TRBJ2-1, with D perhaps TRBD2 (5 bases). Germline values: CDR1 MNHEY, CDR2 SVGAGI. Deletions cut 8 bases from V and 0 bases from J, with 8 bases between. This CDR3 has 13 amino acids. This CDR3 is CASGRASYNEQFF. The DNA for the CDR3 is TGTGCCAGCGGGAGAGCCTCCTACAATGAGCAGTTCTTC.

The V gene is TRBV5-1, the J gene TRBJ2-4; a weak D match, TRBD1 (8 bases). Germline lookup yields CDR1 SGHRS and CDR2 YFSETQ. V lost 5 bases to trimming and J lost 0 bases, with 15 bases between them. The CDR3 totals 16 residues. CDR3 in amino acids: CASRSTGGVAKNIQYF. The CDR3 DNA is TGCGCCAGCAGATCAACAGGGGGGGTAGCCAAAAACATTCAGTACTTC.

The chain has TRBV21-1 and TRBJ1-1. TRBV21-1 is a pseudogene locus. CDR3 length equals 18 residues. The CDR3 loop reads CASSKVWGVWPLNTEAFF. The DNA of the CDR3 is TGTGCCAGCAGCAAAGTGTGGGGGGTTTGGCCCTTGAACACTGAAGCTTTCTTT.

CDR3 nucleotide sequence: TGTGCCAGCAGCTCCAGACAGGGGAACAGGGGTGAGCAGTTCTTC. This encodes CASSSRQGNRGEQFF. The chain links TRBV7-9 to TRBJ2-1; 8 bases fit TRBD1. CDR3 length: 15 residues. V shed 4 bases and J 9 bases; nucleotides not matched to a gene: 11. Germline lookup yields CDR1 SEHNR and CDR2 FQNEAQ (reference sequence).

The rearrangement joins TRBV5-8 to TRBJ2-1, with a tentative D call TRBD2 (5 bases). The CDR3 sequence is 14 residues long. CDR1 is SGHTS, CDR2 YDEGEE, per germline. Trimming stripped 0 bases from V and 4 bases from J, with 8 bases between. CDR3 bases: TGTGCCAGCAGCTTGGATCCGGGGTACAATGAGCAGTTCTTC. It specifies CASSLDPGYNEQFF.